This T cell receptor (beta chain) stems from a study of cytomegalovirus exposure and HLA in healthy donors. Study-level results: Despite most TCR sequences being rare, some public TCRs occurred in many donors.

Germline CDR1 MDHEN, CDR2 SYDVKM. The length of the CDR3 is 15 residues. Trimming stripped 1 base from V and 2 bases from J, with 11 bases between. Remarks on this clone: Its antigen is not known.

60 Vbeta and 13 Jbeta primers were used in PCR. Profiled with immunoSEQ multiplex PCR; TCRdb holds only in-frame clones, not every one. The sample includes 110,000 to 150,000 clones, approximately 9% of them seen just once. The rearrangement links TRBV28 to TRBJ1-2; possible D gene TRBD1, 6 bases. The sequence was collected from a male donor in good health and CMV-seronegative. Sequences were obtained from PBMCs. CDR3 sequence reads: CASSLSQGFNYGYTF. Written as DNA, the CDR3 is TGTGCCAGCAGTTTATCACAGGGCTTCAACTATGGCTACACCTTC.